A selection of T cell receptor beta chains follows, all from one sample in a study of shared clonotypes between healthy human individuals. Assay: immunoSEQ multiplex PCR; the TCRdb copy retains only in-frame clones and omits some. Here the sample spans about 1.5 million clones, 95% to 99% being singletons. The specimen sequenced was naive CD4+ T cells sorted from blood. The receptor source for this set is a man aged 25-45 years in good health. Each CDR3 is given with its conserved first and last residue. Each record gives: clone size, V gene, D gene, J gene, CDR3 DNA, CDR3 protein. The D gene is left open where the match is weak. A clone size is listed for some rows: how often the clone was seen (once, few, many), or a class if it is expanded.

>-|TRBV4-1|TRBD2|TRBJ2-1
TGCGCCAGCAGCCAAGGGACTTTTGGGACTAGCGGCTCCTACAATGAGCAGTTCTTC
CASSQGTFGTSGSYNEQFF
>-|TRBV7-6|TRBD1|TRBJ1-3
TGTGCCAGCAGCCTAGCTGGACAGGGGGGCGTCACCATATATTTT
CASSLAGQGGVTIYF
>-|TRBV4-3|TRBD2|TRBJ2-3
TGCGCCAGCAGCCCATTAGCGGGAAGCACAGATACGCAGTATTTT
CASSPLAGSTDTQYF
>-|TRBV9|-|TRBJ1-1
TGTGCCAGCAGCCCACGGATGAACACTGAAGCTTTCTTT
CASSPRMNTEAFF
>-|TRBV6-1|TRBD1|TRBJ2-5
TGTGCCAGCAGTGAAAAGACAGGGCCAGAGACCCAGTACTTC
CASSEKTGPETQYF
>once|TRBV14|-|TRBJ1-5
TGTGCCAGCAGCCAGGGCCTTTACGCGAATCAGCCCCAGCATTTT
CASSQGLYANQPQHF
>-|TRBV5-1|TRBD2|TRBJ2-3
TGCGCCAGCAGCTCGGGACTAGCGGTTAGCACAGATACGCAGTATTTT
CASSSGLAVSTDTQYF
>once|TRBV6-5|-|TRBJ1-3
TGTGCCAGCAGTTTAGGGGGGCGCAGGAGGGACACCATATATTTT
CASSLGGRRRDTIYF
>-|TRBV18|TRBD1|TRBJ1-3
TGTGCCAGCTCATCTGGACAGGGTAGGGCCGCCTCCTACTCTGGAAACACCATATATTTT
CASSSGQGRAASYSGNTIYF
>-|TRBV9|TRBD1|TRBJ2-7
TGTGCCAGCAGCGTAGCCTCCGGGACAGGGGAAGAGGAGCAGTACTTC
CASSVASGTGEEEQYF
>once|TRBV12-2|-|TRBJ2-7
TGTGCAAGTCGCCCCTTGCGGGAGGGTTCCTACGAGCAGTACTTC
CASRPLREGSYEQYF
>-|TRBV28|-|TRBJ2-1
TGTGCCAGCCGGGCGGGGCGGGGCTACAATGAGCAGTTCTTC
CASRAGRGYNEQFF
>-|TRBV7-6|TRBD1|TRBJ2-7
TGTGCCAGCAGCCCACCGGGCGGGGACAGGGGATCGTACGAGCAGTACTTC
CASSPPGGDRGSYEQYF
>-|TRBV7-9|-|TRBJ1-2
TGTGCCAGCAGCCCCCTGGGGGGTAGACATGGCTACACCTTC
CASSPLGGRHGYTF
>-|TRBV14|-|TRBJ1-4
TGTGCCAGCAGCCCCGAGGCCCAGTATGAAAAACTGTTTTTT
CASSPEAQYEKLFF
>once|TRBV28|-|TRBJ1-4
TGTGCCAGCAGGTTGGGGATATGGGTTGAAAAACTGTTTTTT
CASRLGIWVEKLFF
>-|TRBV7-2|TRBD2|TRBJ2-5
TGTGCCAGCAGCTTGTCCGCTCTAGCGGGACAAGAGACCCAGTACTTC
CASSLSALAGQETQYF
>-|TRBV7-2|-|TRBJ2-3
TGTGCCAGCAGCCCCTGGCCGGGAGTGGTAGATACGCAGTATTTT
CASSPWPGVVDTQYF
>-|TRBV18|-|TRBJ2-1
TGTGCCAGCTCACGGGACACGAGCTCCTACAATGAGCAGTTCTTC
CASSRDTSSYNEQFF
>-|TRBV5-1|TRBD1|TRBJ1-2
TGCGCCAGCAGCGTCGGGACAGCCCAGGGGGGCTACACCTTC
CASSVGTAQGGYTF
>-|TRBV11-2|TRBD1|TRBJ2-1
TGTGCCAGCAGCTTAGAAAGACAGGGCAATCAACGTGAGCAGTTCTTC
CASSLERQGNQREQFF
>-|TRBV5-1|-|TRBJ2-7
TGCGCCAGCAGCTTCCTCACCGAGCAGTACTTC
CASSFLTEQYF
>-|TRBV11-2|-|TRBJ2-7
TGTGCCAGCAGCTTAGAGCGGGTGAGCTCCTACGAGCAGTACTTC
CASSLERVSSYEQYF
>-|TRBV21-1|-|TRBJ2-7
TGTGCCAGCAGCATAAACCGGGACAGGGGACTCTGGGAGCAGTACTTC
CASSINRDRGLWEQYF
>-|TRBV27|-|TRBJ2-2
TGTGCCAGCAGTTTCCTAGCTGCAGTCGGGGAGCTGTTTTTT
CASSFLAAVGELFF
>-|TRBV19|TRBD2|TRBJ2-1
TGTGCCAGTAGTATACTAGCGGGAGGGCCACTGCAGTTCTTC
CASSILAGGPLQFF